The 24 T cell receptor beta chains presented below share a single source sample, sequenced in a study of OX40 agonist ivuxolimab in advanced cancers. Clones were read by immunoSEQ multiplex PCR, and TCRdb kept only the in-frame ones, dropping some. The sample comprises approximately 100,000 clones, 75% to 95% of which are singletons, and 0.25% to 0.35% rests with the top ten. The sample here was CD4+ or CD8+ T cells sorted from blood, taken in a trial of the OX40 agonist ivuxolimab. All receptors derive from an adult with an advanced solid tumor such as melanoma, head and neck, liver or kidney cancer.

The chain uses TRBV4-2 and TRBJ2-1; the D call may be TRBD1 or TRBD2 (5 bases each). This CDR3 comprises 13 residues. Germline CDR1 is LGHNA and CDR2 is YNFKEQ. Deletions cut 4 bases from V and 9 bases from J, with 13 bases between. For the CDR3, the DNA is TGTGCCAGCAGCCCTGGGACGGTTCCTGAGCAGTTCTTC. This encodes CASSPGTVPEQFF.

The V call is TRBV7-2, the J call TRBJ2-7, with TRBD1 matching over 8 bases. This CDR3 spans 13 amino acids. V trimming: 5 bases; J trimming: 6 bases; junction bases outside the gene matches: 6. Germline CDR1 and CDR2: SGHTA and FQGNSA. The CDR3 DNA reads TGTGCCAGCAGCGGGCGACAGGGGCGCGAGCAGTACTTC. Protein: CASSGRQGREQYF.

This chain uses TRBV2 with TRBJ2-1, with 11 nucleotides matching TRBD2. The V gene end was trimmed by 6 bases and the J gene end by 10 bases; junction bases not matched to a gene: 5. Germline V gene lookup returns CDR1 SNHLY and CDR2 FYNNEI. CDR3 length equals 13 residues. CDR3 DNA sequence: TGTGCCAGCAGCGCCGGGACTAGCGGAGAGCAGTTCTTC. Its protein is CASSAGTSGEQFF.

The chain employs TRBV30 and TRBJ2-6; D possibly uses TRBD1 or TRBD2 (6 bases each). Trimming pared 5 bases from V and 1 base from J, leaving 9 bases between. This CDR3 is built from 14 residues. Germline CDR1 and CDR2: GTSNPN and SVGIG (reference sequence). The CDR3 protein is CAWWRGSGANVLTF. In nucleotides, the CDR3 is TGTGCCTGGTGGAGGGGGTCTGGGGCCAACGTCCTGACTTTC.

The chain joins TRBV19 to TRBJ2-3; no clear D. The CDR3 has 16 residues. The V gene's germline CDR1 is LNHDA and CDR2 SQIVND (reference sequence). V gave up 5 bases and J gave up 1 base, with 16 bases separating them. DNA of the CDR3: TGTGCCAGTAGTGCCAATTCGGGCCCAGGCACAGATACGCAGTATTTT. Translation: CASSANSGPGTDTQYF.

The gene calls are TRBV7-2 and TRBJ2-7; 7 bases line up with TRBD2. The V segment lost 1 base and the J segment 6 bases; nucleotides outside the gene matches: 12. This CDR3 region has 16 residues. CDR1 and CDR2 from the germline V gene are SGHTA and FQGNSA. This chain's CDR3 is CASSLGSELARAEQYF. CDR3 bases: TGTGCCAGCAGCTTAGGTTCGGAACTAGCGAGAGCCGAGCAGTACTTC. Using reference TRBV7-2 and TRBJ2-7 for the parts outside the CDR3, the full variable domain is GAGVSQSPSNKVTEKGKDVELRCDPISGHTALYWYRQSLGQGLEFLIYFQGNSAPDKSGLPSDRFSAERTGGSVSTLTIQRTQQEDSAVYLCASSLGSELARAEQYFGPGTRLTVT.

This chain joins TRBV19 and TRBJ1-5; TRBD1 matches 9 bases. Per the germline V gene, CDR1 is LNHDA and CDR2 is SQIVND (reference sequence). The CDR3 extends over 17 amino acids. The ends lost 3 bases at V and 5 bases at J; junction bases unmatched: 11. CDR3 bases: TGTGCCAGTAGTATCGGGCAACAGGGGGCGATTTATCAGCCCCAGCATTTT. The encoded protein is CASSIGQQGAIYQPQHF. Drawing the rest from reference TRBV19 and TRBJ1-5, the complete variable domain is DGGITQSPKYLFRKEGQNVTLSCEQNLNHDAMYWYRQDPGQGLRLIYYSQIVNDFQKGDIAEGYSVSREKKESFPLTVTSAQKNPTAFYLCASSIGQQGAIYQPQHFGDGTRLSIL.

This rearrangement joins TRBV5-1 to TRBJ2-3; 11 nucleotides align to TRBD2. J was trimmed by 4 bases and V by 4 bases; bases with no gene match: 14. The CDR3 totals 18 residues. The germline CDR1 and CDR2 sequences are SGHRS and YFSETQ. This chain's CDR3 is CASSPTGTSGLGADTQYF. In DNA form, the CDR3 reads TGCGCCAGCAGCCCGACGGGGACTAGCGGCCTGGGCGCAGATACGCAGTATTTT. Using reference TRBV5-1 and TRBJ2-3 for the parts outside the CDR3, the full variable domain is KAGVTQTPRYLIKTRGQQVTLSCSPISGHRSVSWYQQTPGQGLQFLFEYFSETQRNKGNFPGRFSGRQFSNSRSEMNVSTLELGDSALYLCASSPTGTSGLGADTQYFGPGTRLTVL.

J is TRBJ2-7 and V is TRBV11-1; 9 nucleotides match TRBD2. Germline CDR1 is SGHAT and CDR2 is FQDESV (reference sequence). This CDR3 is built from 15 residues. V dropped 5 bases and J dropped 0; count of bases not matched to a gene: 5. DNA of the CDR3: TGTGCCAGCAGCGATAGCGGGAGCCCCTCCTACGAGCAGTACTTC. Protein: CASSDSGSPSYEQYF. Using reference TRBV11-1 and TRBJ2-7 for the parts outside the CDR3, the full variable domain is EAEVAQSPRYKITEKSQAVAFWCDPISGHATLYWYRQILGQGPELLVQFQDESVVDDSQLPKDRFSAERLKGVDSTLKIQPAELGDSAMYLCASSDSGSPSYEQYFGPGTRLTVT.

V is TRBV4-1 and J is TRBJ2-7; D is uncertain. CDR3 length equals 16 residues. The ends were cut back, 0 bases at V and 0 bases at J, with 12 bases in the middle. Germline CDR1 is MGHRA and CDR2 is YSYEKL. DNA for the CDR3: TGCGCCAGCAGCCAAGATGACGGACCCCACTCCTACGAGCAGTACTTC. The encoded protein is CASSQDDGPHSYEQYF.

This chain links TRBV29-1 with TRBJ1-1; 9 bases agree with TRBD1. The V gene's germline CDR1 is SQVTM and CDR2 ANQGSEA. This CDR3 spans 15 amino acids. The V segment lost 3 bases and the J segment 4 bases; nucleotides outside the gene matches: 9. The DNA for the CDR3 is TGCAGCGTTGATTCGGGACAGGGTTTGGGCACTGAAGCTTTCTTT. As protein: CSVDSGQGLGTEAFF.

CDR3 in DNA: TGCCCACCAGCAGTGCAGGACAGACACTACGAGCAGTACTTC. It translates to CPPAVQDRHYEQYF. This chain joins TRBV23-1 and TRBJ2-5; TRBD1 is a possible D gene (6 bases). The J call may not be correct, given that the DNA end is closer to TRBJ2-7. TRBV23-1 is an ORF for which the function is uncertain. The CDR3 loop spans 14 amino acids.

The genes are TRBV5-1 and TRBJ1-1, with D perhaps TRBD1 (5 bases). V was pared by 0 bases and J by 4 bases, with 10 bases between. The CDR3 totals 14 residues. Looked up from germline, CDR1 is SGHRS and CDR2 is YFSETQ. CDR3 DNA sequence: TGCGCCAGCAGCTTGGAAGGGGAAATCACTGAAGCTTTCTTT. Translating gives CASSLEGEITEAFF.

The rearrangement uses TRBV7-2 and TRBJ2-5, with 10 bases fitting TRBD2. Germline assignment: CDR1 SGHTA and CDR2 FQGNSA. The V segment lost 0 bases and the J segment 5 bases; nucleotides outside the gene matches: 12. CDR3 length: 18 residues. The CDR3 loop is CASSLAWLAGAEGETQYF. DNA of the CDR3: TGTGCCAGCAGCTTAGCATGGCTAGCGGGAGCCGAGGGGGAGACCCAGTACTTC.

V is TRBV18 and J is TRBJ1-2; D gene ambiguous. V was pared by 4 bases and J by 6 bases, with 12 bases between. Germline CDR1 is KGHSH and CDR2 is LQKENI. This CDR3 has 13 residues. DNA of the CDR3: TGTGCCAGCTCACGGCTCGGACCCGATGGCTACACCTTC. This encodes CASSRLGPDGYTF.

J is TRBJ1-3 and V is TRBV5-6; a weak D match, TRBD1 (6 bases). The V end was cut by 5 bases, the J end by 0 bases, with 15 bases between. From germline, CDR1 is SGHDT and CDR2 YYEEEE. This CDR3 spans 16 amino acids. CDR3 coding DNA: TGTGCCAGCAGTTTGACCGGACAGAGCTCTGGAAACACCATATATTTT. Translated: CASSLTGQSSGNTIYF. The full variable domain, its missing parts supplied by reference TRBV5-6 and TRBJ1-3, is DAGVTQSPTHLIKTRGQQVTLRCSPKSGHDTVSWYQQALGQGPQFIFQYYEEEERQRGNFPDRFSGHQFPNYSSELNVNALLLGDSALYLCASSLTGQSSGNTIYFGEGSWLTVV.

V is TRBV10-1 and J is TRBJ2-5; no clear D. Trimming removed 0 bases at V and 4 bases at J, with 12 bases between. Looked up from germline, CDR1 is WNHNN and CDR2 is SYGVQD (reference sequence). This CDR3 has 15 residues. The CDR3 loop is CASSESGRRGETQYF. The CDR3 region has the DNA TGCGCCAGCAGTGAGTCGGGCCGGAGAGGAGAGACCCAGTACTTC.

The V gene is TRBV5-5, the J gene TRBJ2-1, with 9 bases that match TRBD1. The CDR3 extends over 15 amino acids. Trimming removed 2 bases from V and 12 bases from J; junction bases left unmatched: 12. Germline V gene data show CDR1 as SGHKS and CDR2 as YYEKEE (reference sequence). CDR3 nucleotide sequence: TGTGCCAGCAGCTTAGGGACAGGGAGTTTACAAAGGCAGTTCTTC. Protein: CASSLGTGSLQRQFF.

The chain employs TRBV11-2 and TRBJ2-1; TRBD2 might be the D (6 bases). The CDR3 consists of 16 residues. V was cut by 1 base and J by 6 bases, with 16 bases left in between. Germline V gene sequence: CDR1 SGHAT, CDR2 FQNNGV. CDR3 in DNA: TGTGCCAGCAGCTTAGCGAGAACTAGCTTTGGCAATGAGCAGTTCTTC. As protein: CASSLARTSFGNEQFF. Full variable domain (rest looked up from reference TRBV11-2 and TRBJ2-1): EAGVAQSPRYKIIEKRQSVAFWCNPISGHATLYWYQQILGQGPKLLIQFQNNGVVDDSQLPKDRFSAERLKGVDSTLKIQPAKLEDSAVYLCASSLARTSFGNEQFFGPGTRLTVL.

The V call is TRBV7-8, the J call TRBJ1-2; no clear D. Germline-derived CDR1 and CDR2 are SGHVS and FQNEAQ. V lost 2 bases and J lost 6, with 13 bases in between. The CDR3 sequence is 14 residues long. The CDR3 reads CASSLQRGVDGYTF. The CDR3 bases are TGTGCCAGCAGCTTACAAAGAGGCGTGGATGGCTACACCTTC.

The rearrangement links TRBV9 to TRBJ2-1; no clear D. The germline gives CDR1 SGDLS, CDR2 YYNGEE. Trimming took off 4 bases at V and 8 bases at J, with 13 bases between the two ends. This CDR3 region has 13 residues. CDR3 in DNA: TGTGCCAGCAGCCCGGACGCTAGGGATGAGCAGTTCTTC. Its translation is CASSPDARDEQFF.

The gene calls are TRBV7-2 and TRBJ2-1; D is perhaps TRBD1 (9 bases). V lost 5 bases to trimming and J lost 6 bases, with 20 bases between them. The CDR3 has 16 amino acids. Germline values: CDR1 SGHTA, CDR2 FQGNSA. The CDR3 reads CASSADRGAGVNEQFF. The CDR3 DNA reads TGTGCCAGCAGCGCGGACAGGGGAGCGGGAGTCAATGAGCAGTTCTTC.

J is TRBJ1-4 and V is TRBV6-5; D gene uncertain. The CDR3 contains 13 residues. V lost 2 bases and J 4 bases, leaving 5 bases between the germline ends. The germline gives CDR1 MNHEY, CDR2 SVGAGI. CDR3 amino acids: CASSYGLNEKLFF. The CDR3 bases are TGTGCCAGCAGTTACGGGCTTAATGAAAAACTGTTTTTT.

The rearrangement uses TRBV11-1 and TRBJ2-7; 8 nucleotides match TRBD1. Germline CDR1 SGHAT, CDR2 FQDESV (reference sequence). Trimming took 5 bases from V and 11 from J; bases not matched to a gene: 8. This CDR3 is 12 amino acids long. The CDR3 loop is CASSDWTGSKYF. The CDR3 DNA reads TGTGCCAGCAGCGACTGGACAGGGTCGAAGTACTTC.